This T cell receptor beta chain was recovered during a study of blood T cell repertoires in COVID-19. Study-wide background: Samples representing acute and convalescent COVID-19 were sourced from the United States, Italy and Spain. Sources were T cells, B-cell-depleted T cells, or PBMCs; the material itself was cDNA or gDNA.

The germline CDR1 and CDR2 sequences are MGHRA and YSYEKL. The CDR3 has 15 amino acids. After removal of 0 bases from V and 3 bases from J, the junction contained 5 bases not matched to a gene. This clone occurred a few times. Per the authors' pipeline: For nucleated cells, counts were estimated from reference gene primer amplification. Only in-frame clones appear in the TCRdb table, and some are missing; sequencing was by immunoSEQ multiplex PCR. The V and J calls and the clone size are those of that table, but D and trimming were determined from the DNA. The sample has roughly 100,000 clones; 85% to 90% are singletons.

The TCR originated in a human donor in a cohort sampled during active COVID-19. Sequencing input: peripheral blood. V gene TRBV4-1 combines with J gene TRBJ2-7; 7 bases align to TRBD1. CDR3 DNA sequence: TGCGCCAGCAGCCAAGAGGGACAGATAATCTACGAGCAGTACTTC. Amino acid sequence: CASSQEGQIIYEQYF.